What follows describes a single T cell receptor (beta chain). Its specificity is not known. Gene names refer to mouse genes. The read is 1 residue too short to cover the CDR3 end, so that end is filled in from the germline J gene. This entry is derived from a study of tissue T cells after allogeneic stem cell transplantation. The germline V gene has CDR1 LGHNA and CDR2 YNLKQL (reference sequence). J lost 3 bases, V lost 0 bases, and 2 bases had no gene match. The CDR3 covers 14 residues. Survey-depth TCRbeta CDR3 sequencing reported V/J genes and productive frequencies. Sequencing was performed with immunoSEQ multiplex PCR; in TCRdb, only in-frame clones are kept and a portion is missing. The sample yields approximately 45,000 clones, around 70% seen once. The study's findings and limits: Only a limited share of tissue TCRs appeared in blood or spleen. Few T cell clones were shared across patients, but motif clusters showed tissue-specific shared signatures.

The V gene is TRBV5, the J gene TRBJ2-7, with 7 bases aligning to TRBD2. The sample taken for sequencing was sorted cells pooled from one or two spleens. The clonotype was recovered from a pool of C57BL/6 mice in good health. This CDR3 is CASSQEDWVYEQYF. CDR3 DNA (partial): TGTGCCAGCAGCCAAGAAGACTGGGTCTATGAACAGTAC.